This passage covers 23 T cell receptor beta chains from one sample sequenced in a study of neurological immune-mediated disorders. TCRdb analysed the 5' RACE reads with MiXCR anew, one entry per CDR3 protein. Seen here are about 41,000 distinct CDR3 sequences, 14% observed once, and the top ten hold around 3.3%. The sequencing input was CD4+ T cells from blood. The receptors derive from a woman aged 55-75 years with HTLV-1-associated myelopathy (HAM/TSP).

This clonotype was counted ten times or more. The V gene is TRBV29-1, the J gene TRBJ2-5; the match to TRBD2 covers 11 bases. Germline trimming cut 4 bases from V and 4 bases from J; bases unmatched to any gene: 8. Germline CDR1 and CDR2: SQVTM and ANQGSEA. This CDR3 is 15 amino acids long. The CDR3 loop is CSVGASGGTGETQYF. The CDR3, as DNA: TGCAGCGTTGGGGCTAGCGGGGGGACCGGAGAGACCCAGTACTTC.

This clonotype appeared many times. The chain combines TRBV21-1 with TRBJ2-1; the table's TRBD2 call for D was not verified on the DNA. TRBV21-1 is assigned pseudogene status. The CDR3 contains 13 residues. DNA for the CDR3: TGTGCCAGCAGATGGCAGGGCCACAATGAGCAGTTCTTC. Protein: CASRWQGHNEQFF.

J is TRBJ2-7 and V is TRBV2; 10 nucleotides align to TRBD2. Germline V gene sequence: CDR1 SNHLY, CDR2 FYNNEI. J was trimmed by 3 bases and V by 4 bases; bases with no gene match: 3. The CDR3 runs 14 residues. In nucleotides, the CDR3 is TGTGCCAGCAGTGTAATAGCGGGGGGCTACGAGCAGTACTTC. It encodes CASSVIAGGYEQYF.

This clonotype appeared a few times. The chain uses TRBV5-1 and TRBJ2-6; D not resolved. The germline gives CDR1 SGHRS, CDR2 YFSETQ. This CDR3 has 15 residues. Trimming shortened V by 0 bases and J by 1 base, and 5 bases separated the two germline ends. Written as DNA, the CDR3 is TGCGCCAGCAGCTTGGGCATATCTGGGGCCAACGTCCTGACTTTC. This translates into CASSLGISGANVLTF.

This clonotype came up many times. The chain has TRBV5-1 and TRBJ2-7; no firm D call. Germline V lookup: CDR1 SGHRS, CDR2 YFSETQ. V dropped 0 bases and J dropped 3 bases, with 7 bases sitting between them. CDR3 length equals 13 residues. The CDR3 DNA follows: TGCGCCAGCAGCTTGGAGCTAGGCTACGAGCAGTACTTC. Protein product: CASSLELGYEQYF.

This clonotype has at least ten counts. In DNA, the CDR3 is TGTGCCATCAGTGCTGTAGCGGGGCCCGACAATGAGCAGTTCTTC. Its protein product is CAISAVAGPDNEQFF. V and J are TRBV10-3 and TRBJ2-1, with 8 bases identical to TRBD2. This CDR3 contains 15 residues. Germline CDR1 and CDR2: ENHRY and SYGVKD. The V gene end was trimmed by 4 bases and the J gene end by 5 bases; junction bases not matched to a gene: 7.

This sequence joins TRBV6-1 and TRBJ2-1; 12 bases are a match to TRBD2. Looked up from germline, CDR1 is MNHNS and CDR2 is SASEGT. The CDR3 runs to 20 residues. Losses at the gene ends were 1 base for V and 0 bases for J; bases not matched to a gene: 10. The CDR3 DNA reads TGTGCCAGCAGTGAAGGCCTAGCGGGGGGGCAGTATCGCTCCTACAATGAGCAGTTCTTC. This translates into CASSEGLAGGQYRSYNEQFF.

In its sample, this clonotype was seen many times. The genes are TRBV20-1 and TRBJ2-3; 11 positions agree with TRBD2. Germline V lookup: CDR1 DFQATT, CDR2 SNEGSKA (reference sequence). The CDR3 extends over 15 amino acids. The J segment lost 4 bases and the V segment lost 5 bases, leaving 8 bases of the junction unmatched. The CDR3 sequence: CSAVSSGGRADTQYF. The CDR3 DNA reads TGCAGTGCTGTCTCTAGCGGGGGGAGGGCAGATACGCAGTATTTT.

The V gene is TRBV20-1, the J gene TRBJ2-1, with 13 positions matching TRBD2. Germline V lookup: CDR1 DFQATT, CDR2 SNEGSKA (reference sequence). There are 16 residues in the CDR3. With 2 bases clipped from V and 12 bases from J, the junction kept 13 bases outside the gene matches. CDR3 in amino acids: CSARYSGGLAGVGQFF. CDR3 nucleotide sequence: TGCAGTGCTAGATACAGCGGTGGACTAGCGGGAGTCGGGCAGTTCTTC.

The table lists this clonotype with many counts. The CDR3 sequence is CASSLELGNIQYF. Here the CDR3 DNA reads TGCGCCAGCAGCTTAGAATTAGGAAACATTCAGTACTTC. V usage is TRBV5-1 and J usage is TRBJ2-4; unclear D gene. CDR3 length: 13 amino acids. V was trimmed by 2 bases and J by 6 bases, leaving 9 bases between them. Per germline, CDR1 SGHRS and CDR2 YFSETQ.

The DNA for the CDR3 is TGCGCCAGCAGCCAAGCGGGGGCTGGAAACACCATATATTTT. Translation gives CASSQAGAGNTIYF. The chain combines TRBV4-1 with TRBJ1-3; tentative D call: TRBD1 (5 bases). The germline V and J ends were trimmed by 1 base and 2 bases, with 6 bases remaining between them. Germline-derived CDR1 and CDR2 are MGHRA and YSYEKL. The CDR3 has 14 residues.

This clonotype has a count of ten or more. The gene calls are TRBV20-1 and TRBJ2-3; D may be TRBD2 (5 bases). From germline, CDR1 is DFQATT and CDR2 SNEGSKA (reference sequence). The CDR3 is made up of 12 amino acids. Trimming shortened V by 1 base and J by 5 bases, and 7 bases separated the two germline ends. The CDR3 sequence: CSARVLEDTQYF. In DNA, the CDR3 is TGCAGTGCTAGAGTACTAGAAGATACGCAGTATTTT.

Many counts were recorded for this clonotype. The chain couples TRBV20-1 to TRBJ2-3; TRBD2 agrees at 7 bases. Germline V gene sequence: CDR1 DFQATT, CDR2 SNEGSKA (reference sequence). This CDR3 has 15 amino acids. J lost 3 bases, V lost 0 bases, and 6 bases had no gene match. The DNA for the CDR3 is TGCAGTGCTAGAGATGTTGGGGGGGGGACAGATACGCAGTATTTT. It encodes CSARDVGGGTDTQYF.

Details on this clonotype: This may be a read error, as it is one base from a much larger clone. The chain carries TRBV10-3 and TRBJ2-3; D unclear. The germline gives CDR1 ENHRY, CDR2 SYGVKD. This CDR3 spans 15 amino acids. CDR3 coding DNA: TGTGCCATCAGTGAGTCGGTGGAGTCCACAGATACGAAGTATTTT. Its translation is CAISESVESTDTKYF.

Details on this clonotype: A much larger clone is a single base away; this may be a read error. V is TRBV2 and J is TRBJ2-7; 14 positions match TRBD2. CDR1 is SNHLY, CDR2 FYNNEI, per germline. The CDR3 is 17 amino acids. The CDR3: CDSTGTSGGRGSYEQYF. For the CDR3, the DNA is TGTGACAGCACCGGGACTAGCGGGGGCAGGGGCTCCTACGAGCAGTACTTC.

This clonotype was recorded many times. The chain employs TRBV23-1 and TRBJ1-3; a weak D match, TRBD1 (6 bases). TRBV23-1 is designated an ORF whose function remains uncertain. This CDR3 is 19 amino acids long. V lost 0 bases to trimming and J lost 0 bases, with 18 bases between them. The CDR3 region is CASSQSGLVGQSSGNTIYF. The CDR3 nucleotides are TGCGCCAGCAGTCAATCCGGATTGGTTGGACAGTCCTCTGGAAACACCATATATTTT.

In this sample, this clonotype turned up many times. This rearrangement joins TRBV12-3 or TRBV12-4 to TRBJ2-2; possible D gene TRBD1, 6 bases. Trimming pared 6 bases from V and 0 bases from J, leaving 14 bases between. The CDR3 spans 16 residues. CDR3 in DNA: TGTGCCAGCAGCCCGGACAGTCCCACGAACACCGGGGAGCTGTTTTTT. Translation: CASSPDSPTNTGELFF.

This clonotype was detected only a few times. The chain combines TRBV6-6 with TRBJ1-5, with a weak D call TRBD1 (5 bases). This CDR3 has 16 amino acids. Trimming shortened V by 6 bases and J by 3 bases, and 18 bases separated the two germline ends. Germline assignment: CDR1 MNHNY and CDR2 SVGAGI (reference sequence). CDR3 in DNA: TGTGCCAGCAGGGAAGGGCAGGGAGGTTACAATCAGCCCCAGCATTTT. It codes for CASREGQGGYNQPQHF.

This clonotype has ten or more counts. CDR3 region: CASSRTATNTGELFF. The CDR3 DNA sequence: TGCGCCAGCAGCCGGACAGCAACGAACACCGGGGAGCTGTTTTTT. This chain joins TRBV5-1 and TRBJ2-2; possible D gene TRBD1, 6 bases. The CDR3 is 15 amino acids. Germline lookup yields CDR1 SGHRS and CDR2 YFSETQ. Trimming left V 4 bases short and J 0 bases short, with 10 bases between. The complete variable domain, with remaining parts taken from reference TRBV5-1 and TRBJ2-2, reads KAGVTQTPRYLIKTRGQQVTLSCSPISGHRSVSWYQQTPGQGLQFLFEYFSETQRNKGNFPGRFSGRQFSNSRSEMNVSTLELGDSALYLCASSRTATNTGELFFGEGSRLTVL.

The CDR3 reads CAWRWGSWNTEAFF. The CDR3 DNA is TGTGCCTGGAGATGGGGTTCGTGGAACACTGAAGCTTTCTTT. The chain is built from TRBV30 and TRBJ1-1; D remains unclear. This CDR3 has 14 amino acids. Germline loops: CDR1 GTSNPN, CDR2 SVGIG (reference sequence). Trimming pared 3 bases from V and 1 base from J, leaving 12 bases between.

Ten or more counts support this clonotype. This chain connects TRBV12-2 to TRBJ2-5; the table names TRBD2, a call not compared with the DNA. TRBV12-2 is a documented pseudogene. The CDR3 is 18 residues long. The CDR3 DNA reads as TGTTCAAGTCGCTTAGTCGAGAGATATAGCGGGGGACGGGAGACCCAGTACTTC. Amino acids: CSSRLVERYSGGRETQYF.

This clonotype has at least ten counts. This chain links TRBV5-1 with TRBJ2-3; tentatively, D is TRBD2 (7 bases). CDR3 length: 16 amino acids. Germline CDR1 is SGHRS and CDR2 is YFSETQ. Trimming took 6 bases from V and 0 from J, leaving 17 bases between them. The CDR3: CASNEGGIASTDTQYF. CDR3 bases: TGCGCCAGCAATGAGGGGGGGATCGCTAGCACAGATACGCAGTATTTT.

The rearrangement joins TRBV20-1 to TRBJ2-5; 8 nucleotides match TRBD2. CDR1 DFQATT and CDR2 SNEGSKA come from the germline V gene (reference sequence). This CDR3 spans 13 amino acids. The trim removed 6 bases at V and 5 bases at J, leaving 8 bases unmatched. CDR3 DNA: TGCAGTGCAGCGGGGGACGGGGGGGAGACCCAGTACTTC. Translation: CSAAGDGGETQYF.